This T cell receptor (beta chain) originates from a study of T cells in Graves' hyperthyroidism and ophthalmopathy. Study-level background: At initial diagnosis, before any treatment had begun, peripheral blood was obtained.

RNA transcripts gave rise to amplified TCR beta CDR3 regions. When the TCR CDR3 underwent first-round RT-PCR, the HTBI primer set was used. TCRdb fed the multiplex PCR reads into MiXCR, producing one record per CDR3 protein. The sample has about 700,000 distinct CDR3 sequences, about 15% seen once. A word on this clonotype: Its antigen is unknown.

Trimming took 0 bases from V and 4 from J, leaving 13 bases between them. In germline, CDR1 is GTSNPN, CDR2 SVGIG (reference sequence). CDR3 size: 14 residues. When ophthalmopathy did not progress within 18 months, Graves' hyperthyroidism was considered stable. Any patient presenting with uncontrolled infection, other autoimmune disease, pregnancy or lactation was left out. Study results and caveats: Most clonotypes expanded in thyroid above 0.001 were likewise present in blood.

The sequencing input was blood. This chain links TRBV30 with TRBJ2-7; TRBD1 is a possible D gene (5 bases). The clonotype originates from a woman aged 18-29 years with Graves' hyperthyroidism. The CDR3 here is CAWSVLLGPYEQYF. The CDR3 coding sequence is TGTGCCTGGAGTGTACTATTGGGGCCTTACGAGCAGTACTTC. Drawing the rest from reference TRBV30 and TRBJ2-7, the complete variable domain is SQTIHQWPATLVQPVGSPLSLECTVEGTSNPNLYWYRQAAGRGLQLLFYSVGIGQISSEVPQNLSASRPQDRQFILSSKKLLLSDSGFYLCAWSVLLGPYEQYFGPGTRLTVT.